This T cell receptor (beta chain) was profiled in a study of shared clonotypes between healthy human individuals (dated by TCRdb to 2018 to 2021). Context from the whole study: The cohort included a few men and a couple of women between 18 and 49 years of age. To estimate repertoire size and how much clonotypes are shared between individuals, the study performed deep sequencing of blood TCR repertoires from five healthy adults. Between about 0.9 and 9 billion PBMCs per donor were obtained by leukapheresis. Per donor, three plates each were used for CD4 naive and CD4 memory, two for CD8 naive, and one for CD8 memory. To increase sequencing depth and limit assay-specific biases, different laboratories used diverse techniques to prepare libraries and sequence TCR repertoires. Study-level results and caveats: Pairwise subsampling led to the expectation that sequencing depth would affect the degree of clonotype sharing among donors. Naive subsets generally had larger estimated clonotype richness than memory subsets did. Roughly 5.2% of naive CD4, 3.5% of naive CD8, around 2.3% of memory CD4, and about 0.4% of memory CD8 clonotypes were shared across four donors. Sampling was restricted to blood, and TCR repertoires in tissues likely differ from the TCR repertoires found in blood. Even with the large sequencing depth, rarefaction of the sorted-subset datasets indicated that sequencing was incomplete. Compared with non-shared clonotypes, clonotypes shared by all four sorted-subset donors had higher generation probabilities. Because the study included a small number of donors, the genetic and exposure-history diversity represented was limited.

Using the deep immunoSEQ assay, multiplex PCR amplified TCR CDR3 regions from genomic DNA. For each cell subset, the extracted genomic DNA was distributed evenly across all wells of several immunoSEQ 96-well plates, and each plate served as one replicate. For sorted subsets, roughly 200 ng of genomic DNA, equivalent to some 33,000 T cell genomes, went into each replicate PCR. Purified libraries were measured with a Qubit 3.0 fluorometer, size-checked on a Bioanalyzer 2100, and measured again with the KAPA Library Quantification kit. Every immunoSEQ 96-well plate was sequenced on a separate single-read 150-cycle Illumina NextSeq 550 flow cell. Concerning the study's data processing: Because the immunoSEQ output held only junctional sequences and lacked quality scores, the filtering could not match the filtering applied to full-length reads. To assign V/J genes and CDR3, sequences were annotated against IMGT germline references using PyIR, a Python wrapper for IgBLAST v1.9. Reads with weak V/J assignments (E-value above 1e-6), missing CDR3, stop codons, out-of-frame junctions, or ambiguous translated residues were removed. V3J clonotypes were defined as sequences sharing the same inferred V gene, J gene, and CDR3 amino acid sequence. Percentage overlap between repertoires was calculated by dividing the number of shared unique clonotypes by the size of the smaller repertoire. Repertoire richness was assessed with RTK rarefaction, the Chao1 estimator, and Recon v2.1 estimates of unobserved clonotypes. Generation probabilities were computed with OLGA for all TCRbeta clonotypes obtained by the gDNA method from several donors. This immuneACCESS table, as held by TCRdb, lists in-frame sequences with V and J called but not all clones. Of the missing ones, under half trace to an unresolved V gene in checked studies; the others have no known cause. From that table come the V and J calls and clone size; the DNA was used to work out D and trimming. The sample has a few hundred thousand clones on record, 97% of them singletons. Around 0.06% of the sample comes from the top ten.

Healthy HIV-negative adults with no recently reported acute infections or vaccinations were included as donors. Every donor was a Caucasian adult living in Nashville, Tennessee, USA. CD4+ T cells were enriched through magnetic negative selection, after which naive cells were positively selected on CD45RA and the remaining negative fraction served as the memory subset. After blood collection by leukapheresis, PBMCs were isolated using Ficoll-Histopaque density gradient centrifugation and then cryopreserved in the vapor phase of liquid nitrogen. Analytical flow cytometry was used to check the purity and quantity of each magnetically sorted T cell population. From each sorted fraction, genomic DNA was isolated and quantified by UV absorbance on a Nanodrop 2000c. As for this clone: The antigen it recognizes is unknown. Per-nucleotide qualities are absent, and no much larger clonotype sits a single base away.

CDR1 and CDR2 are drawn from the germline V gene: MNHNS, SASEGT. For this chain, trimming is 7 bases at the V end and 2 bases at the J end, and the number of junction bases without a gene match is 4. The CDR3 spans 14 residues, from the cysteine through the phenylalanine. Kept here is only the CDR3 DNA, which spans 42 bases and is read in frame from base 1. This chain is built from TRBV6-1 and TRBJ2-1, with TRBD2 matching 8 junction bases. This TCR was sampled from a young woman in good health. Sequenced input: naive CD4+ T cells sorted from blood. The cell subset or site label for this specimen denotes: CD45RA+ positively selected. The DNA reads TGTGCCAGCACACGGGAGGGCCCCTACAATGAGCAGTTCTTC. Its protein is CASTREGPYNEQFF.